A single sample gave rise to the 5 T cell receptor beta chains below, sequenced in a study of OX40 agonist ivuxolimab in advanced cancers. The protocol was immunoSEQ multiplex PCR, while the TCRdb copy is restricted to in-frame clones and leaves out a portion. The repertoire holds 50,000 to 65,000 clones, with about 88% as singletons. The sample consisted of CD4+ or CD8+ T cells sorted from blood, taken in a trial of the OX40 agonist ivuxolimab. The receptors were gathered from an adult with an advanced solid tumor such as melanoma, head and neck, liver or kidney cancer.

The J gene is TRBJ1-5, the V gene TRBV6-5; D not resolved. V gave up 5 bases and J gave up 0 bases, with 11 bases separating them. The CDR3 extends over 15 amino acids. The germline V gene encodes CDR1 MNHEY and CDR2 SVGAGI. Written as DNA, the CDR3 is TGTGCCAGCAGTGTGGAGGGCTATAGCAATCAGCCCCAGCATTTT. Its translation: CASSVEGYSNQPQHF.

The gene calls are TRBV29-1 and TRBJ2-1; D not resolved. The CDR3 consists of 11 residues. CDR1 and CDR2 (germline): SQVTM, ANQGSEA. V was clipped by 5 bases and J by 4 bases, with 6 bases between them. CDR3 nucleotide sequence: TGCAGCGTTACCGTGTACAATGAGCAGTTCTTC. It specifies CSVTVYNEQFF.

This clone was seen once. This chain links TRBV5-1 with TRBJ1-2, with 7 bases that match TRBD1. In germline, CDR1 is SGHRS, CDR2 YFSETQ. V lost 2 bases to trimming and J lost 3 bases; unmatched junction nucleotides: 10. The length of the CDR3 is 16 residues. The chain's CDR3 is CASSFGLGGQDYGYTF. The DNA of the CDR3 is TGCGCCAGCAGCTTTGGCCTCGGAGGACAGGACTATGGCTACACCTTC.

This chain connects TRBV6-1 to TRBJ2-7, with 9 nucleotides matching TRBD2. The CDR3 has 13 amino acids. Looked up from germline, CDR1 is MNHNS and CDR2 is SASEGT. V was clipped by 8 bases and J by 3 bases; unmatched bases: 5. Written as DNA, the CDR3 is TGTGCCAGCGAAGCGGGAGGTGTCTACGAGCAGTACTTC. It is translated as CASEAGGVYEQYF.

The chain joins TRBV2 to TRBJ1-5, with TRBD1 matching over 8 bases. The CDR3 is made up of 15 amino acids. V dropped 6 bases and J dropped 5; count of bases not matched to a gene: 9. CDR1 and CDR2 from the germline V gene are SNHLY and FYNNEI. The CDR3 protein is CASRLGQGRYQPQHF. CDR3 bases: TGTGCCAGCAGGCTCGGACAGGGTCGGTATCAGCCCCAGCATTTT. Looking up the rest from reference TRBV2 and TRBJ1-5 gives the full variable domain: EPEVTQTPSHQVTQMGQEVILRCVPISNHLYFYWYRQILGQKVEFLVSFYNNEISEKSEIFDDQFSVERPDGSNFTLKIRSTKLEDSAMYFCASRLGQGRYQPQHFGDGTRLSIL.